A single sample is the source of the 28 T cell receptor beta chains below, sequenced in a study of CD8+ T cells in alopecia areata. Isolated RNA was reverse transcribed into cDNA used as the sequencing template. Clones were read by immunoSEQ multiplex PCR, and TCRdb kept only the in-frame ones, dropping some. Counted here are about 110,000 clones, roughly 50% occurring once; the ten biggest clones make up 10% to 15%. Treatment described: oral pan-JAK inhibitor, 5-10 mg twice daily. Here the sequenced sample was CD8+ T cells sorted from blood, taken at week 24, from a patient treated with tofacitinib. The source of these receptors is a human donor with alopecia areata.

This chain joins TRBV4-1 and TRBJ2-7, with unresolved D. The germline V gene encodes CDR1 MGHRA and CDR2 YSYEKL. The V and J ends lost 5 bases and 2 bases respectively, with 10 bases between them. This CDR3 is 13 amino acids long. CDR3 DNA: TGCGCCAGCAGCACGGCGGTAACCTACGAGCAGTACTTC. It encodes CASSTAVTYEQYF.

CDR3 nucleotide sequence: TGTGCCAGCAGTCCCGACCAGGGGGACGAGCAGTACTTC. This encodes CASSPDQGDEQYF. The J gene is TRBJ2-7, the V gene TRBV5-6, with 7 positions matching TRBD1. Germline assignment: CDR1 SGHDT and CDR2 YYEEEE. J gave up 5 bases and V 5 bases, and 7 bases lay outside the gene matches. The CDR3 runs 13 residues. Full variable domain (rest looked up from reference TRBV5-6 and TRBJ2-7): DAGVTQSPTHLIKTRGQQVTLRCSPKSGHDTVSWYQQALGQGPQFIFQYYEEEERQRGNFPDRFSGHQFPNYSSELNVNALLLGDSALYLCASSPDQGDEQYFGPGTRLTVT.

This clone was counted between two and nine times. The chain combines TRBV4-1 with TRBJ1-1; no clear D. Germline CDR1 reads MGHRA; CDR2 reads YSYEKL. The CDR3 loop spans 12 amino acids. Trimming took 7 bases from V and 0 from J, leaving 6 bases between them. CDR3 sequence: CASNGMNTEAFF. The DNA for the CDR3 is TGCGCCAGCAACGGGATGAACACTGAAGCTTTCTTT.

The CDR3 nucleotides are TGTGCCAGCAGCCAGGGCTATGGCTACACCTTC. The encoded protein is CASSQGYGYTF. The chain couples TRBV7-9 to TRBJ1-2; D is perhaps TRBD1 (5 bases). The length of the CDR3 is 11 residues. From germline, CDR1 is SEHNR and CDR2 FQNEAQ (reference sequence). The V and J ends lost 5 bases and 4 bases respectively, with 5 bases between them. Supplemented by reference TRBV7-9 and TRBJ1-2, the full variable domain reads DTGVSQNPRHKITKRGQNVTFRCDPISEHNRLYWYRQTLGQGPEFLTYFQNEAQLEKSRLLSDRFSAERPKGSFSTLEIQRTEQGDSAMYLCASSQGYGYTFGSGTRLTVV.

This chain uses TRBV5-6 with TRBJ2-7; 7 nucleotides line up with TRBD1. CDR1 and CDR2 from the germline V gene are SGHDT and YYEEEE. This CDR3 contains 14 residues. Losses at the gene ends were 2 bases for V and 1 base for J; bases not matched to a gene: 3. The CDR3 sequence is CASSLGTASYEQYF. In DNA form, the CDR3 reads TGTGCCAGCAGCTTAGGGACAGCGTCCTACGAGCAGTACTTC.

V is TRBV29-1 and J is TRBJ2-2; D remains unclear. CDR1 is SQVTM and CDR2 is ANQGSEA in the germline V gene. V lost 7 bases and J lost 4, with 10 bases in between. CDR3 length equals 12 residues. CDR3 sequence: CSAYGGTGELFF. The CDR3 nucleotides are TGCAGCGCCTATGGTGGCACCGGGGAGCTGTTTTTT.

V gene TRBV7-2 combines with J gene TRBJ2-7, with 7 bases matching TRBD1. The J segment lost 6 bases and the V segment lost 2 bases, leaving 13 bases of the junction unmatched. Germline values: CDR1 SGHTA, CDR2 FQGNSA. This CDR3 comprises 16 residues. The CDR3 region has the DNA TGTGCCAGCAGCTTACCTAAGGGACAGAGTCTTCTCGAGCAGTACTTC. It codes for CASSLPKGQSLLEQYF.

The V gene is TRBV5-6, the J gene TRBJ2-7, with 9 bases that match TRBD1. V shed 4 bases and J 0 bases; nucleotides not matched to a gene: 8. The CDR3 has 16 residues. From germline, CDR1 is SGHDT and CDR2 YYEEEE. The CDR3 loop reads CASSDNNRGPSYEQYF. The CDR3 region has the DNA TGTGCCAGCAGCGACAATAACAGGGGGCCCTCCTACGAGCAGTACTTC.

The chain joins TRBV28 to TRBJ2-3; D gene uncertain. The CDR3 spans 17 residues. The V and J ends lost 7 bases and 3 bases respectively, with 23 bases between them. Germline V gene lookup returns CDR1 MDHEN and CDR2 SYDVKM. This CDR3 reads CASNKGLKGLRTDTQYF. In nucleotides, the CDR3 is TGTGCCAGCAATAAAGGCCTCAAAGGGCTTCGGACAGATACGCAGTATTTT.

The chain employs TRBV10-3 and TRBJ2-7; D is ambiguous. The length of the CDR3 is 15 residues. Germline lookup yields CDR1 ENHRY and CDR2 SYGVKD. V dropped 6 bases and J dropped 3 bases, with 18 bases sitting between them. The CDR3 reads CAISSDGRAGYEQYF. CDR3 sequence (DNA): TGTGCCATCAGCTCTGATGGGCGCGCTGGCTACGAGCAGTACTTC.

V usage is TRBV27 and J usage is TRBJ2-7; a possible D gene is TRBD2 (6 bases). V gave up 2 bases and J gave up 7 bases, with 6 bases separating them. The CDR3 has 11 residues. Germline V lookup: CDR1 MNHEY, CDR2 SMNVEV (reference sequence). The CDR3 spells CASSLGGEQYF. DNA for the CDR3: TGTGCCAGCAGTTTAGGGGGGGAGCAGTACTTC.

V gene TRBV29-1 combines with J gene TRBJ2-5; the match to TRBD1 covers 9 bases. CDR1 and CDR2 (germline): SQVTM, ANQGSEA. The J segment lost 2 bases and the V segment lost 2 bases, leaving 9 bases of the junction unmatched. This CDR3 has 16 residues. CDR3 protein: CSVEFRDRVTQETQYF. The CDR3 coding sequence is TGCAGCGTTGAATTTAGGGACAGGGTAACTCAAGAGACCCAGTACTTC. Based on the CDR3 plus reference TRBV29-1 and TRBJ2-5, the full variable domain is SAVISQKPSRDICQRGTSLTIQCQVDSQVTMMFWYRQQPGQSLTLIATANQGSEATYESGFVIDKFPISRPNLTFSTLTVSNMSPEDSSIYLCSVEFRDRVTQETQYFGPGTRLLVL.

This clone has just a few counts. The chain recombines TRBV7-9 with TRBJ2-1, with D perhaps matching TRBD2 (6 bases). Trimming shortened V by 1 base and J by 3 bases, and 10 bases separated the two germline ends. The V gene's germline CDR1 is SEHNR and CDR2 FQNEAQ (reference sequence). The CDR3 extends over 15 amino acids. Written as DNA, the CDR3 is TGTGCCAGCAGCTTAGGGCCCGGGGGCTACAATGAGCAGTTCTTC. Translated, it gives CASSLGPGGYNEQFF.

This rearrangement joins TRBV6-5 to TRBJ1-2, with TRBD1 as a possible D gene (5 bases). With 2 bases removed from V and 5 bases from J, the gap between germline ends came to 12 bases. The CDR3 runs 14 residues. Germline V gene lookup returns CDR1 MNHEY and CDR2 SVGAGI. Here the CDR3 DNA reads TGTGCCAGCAGTTACAGGGGTCAGAATTATGGCTACACCTTC. Its protein is CASSYRGQNYGYTF.

A few counts support this clone. This chain joins TRBV5-1 and TRBJ1-5, with D unresolved. The CDR3 covers 16 residues. Trimming removed 1 base at V and 7 bases at J, with 18 bases between. Germline CDR1 SGHRS, CDR2 YFSETQ. Written as DNA, the CDR3 is TGCGCCAGCAGCTTGTCCCCCGCGGGAGCGGGGCAGCCCCAGCATTTT. This codes for CASSLSPAGAGQPQHF.

The sample holds a few counts of this clone. The gene calls are TRBV7-6 and TRBJ1-2; TRBD1 aligns across 8 bases. This CDR3 spans 14 amino acids. Per the germline V gene, CDR1 is SGHVS and CDR2 is FNYEAQ. V lost 2 bases, J lost 4 bases, and 3 bases stayed unmatched. CDR3 amino acids: CASSLSDRGYGYTF. The CDR3 DNA reads TGTGCCAGCAGCTTATCCGACAGGGGCTATGGCTACACCTTC.

This sequence joins TRBV29-1 and TRBJ2-3; D might be TRBD1 (7 bases). This CDR3 comprises 15 residues. The V gene lost 0 bases and the J gene lost 3 bases, with 13 bases spanning the gap. CDR1 SQVTM and CDR2 ANQGSEA come from the germline V gene. This CDR3 reads CSVEDQGGRTDTQYF. For the CDR3, the DNA is TGCAGCGTTGAAGATCAGGGGGGCAGGACAGATACGCAGTATTTT.

The chain has TRBV7-9 and TRBJ1-1, with 10 bases identical to TRBD1. V dropped 5 bases and J dropped 0; count of bases not matched to a gene: 9. The CDR3 has 17 amino acids. CDR1 and CDR2 from the germline V gene are SEHNR and FQNEAQ (reference sequence). The CDR3 sequence: CASSPPPGQGLNTEAFF. The CDR3 bases are TGTGCCAGCAGCCCTCCCCCGGGACAGGGGCTGAACACTGAAGCTTTCTTT.

The rearrangement links TRBV6-4 to TRBJ2-3; weak D call: TRBD2 (5 bases). Germline V gene data show CDR1 as MRHNA and CDR2 as SNTAGT. The CDR3 consists of 16 residues. V shed 7 bases and J shed 0 bases, with 17 bases lying between them. The CDR3 DNA is TGTGCCAGCACCATATGGGGTAGCGATAGCACAGATACGCAGTATTTT. It encodes CASTIWGSDSTDTQYF.

The chain recombines TRBV30 with TRBJ1-5, with D unclear. V lost 1 base and J lost 2, with 3 bases in between. The CDR3 totals 12 residues. Germline V gene lookup returns CDR1 GTSNPN and CDR2 SVGIG (reference sequence). Here the CDR3 DNA reads TGTGCCTGGAGTGAGGGCAATCAGCCCCAGCATTTT. It encodes CAWSEGNQPQHF.

This chain joins TRBV5-4 and TRBJ1-2; TRBD1 agrees at 7 bases. V shed 3 bases, J shed 3 bases, and the junction held 5 bases outside the gene matches. This CDR3 comprises 14 residues. CDR1 SGHNT and CDR2 YYREEE come from the germline V gene (reference sequence). CDR3 loop: CASSSDRDDYGYTF. The CDR3 DNA sequence: TGTGCCAGCAGCTCCGACAGGGATGACTATGGCTACACCTTC.

The V gene is TRBV5-4, the J gene TRBJ1-5; D is perhaps TRBD1 (6 bases). The CDR3 has 14 residues. CDR1 and CDR2 from the germline V gene are SGHNT and YYREEE (reference sequence). With 2 bases removed from V and 7 bases from J, the gap between germline ends came to 13 bases. The CDR3 loop reads CASSFWGAGQPQHF. DNA for the CDR3: TGTGCCAGCAGCTTTTGGGGGGCGGGGCAGCCCCAGCATTTT.

J is TRBJ1-5 and V is TRBV28; 7 bases agree with TRBD1. The junction had 9 bases not matched to a gene; V was cut back by 5 bases and J by 2 bases. Germline CDR1 MDHEN, CDR2 SYDVKM. This CDR3 contains 16 residues. The CDR3 DNA reads TGTGCCAGCAGTCCGACAACAGGGGAGGGCAATCAGCCCCAGCATTTT. It encodes CASSPTTGEGNQPQHF.

The chain carries TRBV27 and TRBJ1-2; weak D call: TRBD1 (5 bases). Germline V gives CDR1 MNHEY, CDR2 SMNVEV (reference sequence). Trimming stripped 10 bases from V and 6 bases from J, with 18 bases between. CDR3 length: 13 residues. DNA of the CDR3: TGTGCCATCCGTGGGGGATCTAGGGATGGCTACACCTTC. It is translated as CAIRGGSRDGYTF.

The chain joins TRBV6-1 to TRBJ1-1; the D gene is possibly TRBD1 (5 bases). The V end lost 1 base, the J end lost 3 bases, and 18 bases lay between the germline ends. CDR1 and CDR2 (germline): MNHNS, SASEGT. The CDR3 spans 17 residues. The CDR3 spells CASSEGPYPGDDTEAFF. In nucleotides, the CDR3 is TGTGCCAGCAGTGAAGGACCCTATCCTGGGGACGACACTGAAGCTTTCTTT.

This rearrangement joins TRBV6-5 to TRBJ2-2, with D hard to call. The CDR3 loop spans 16 amino acids. V lost 0 bases to trimming and J lost 3 bases, with 11 bases between them. In germline, CDR1 is MNHEY, CDR2 SVGAGI. The CDR3 region has the DNA TGTGCCAGCAGTTACTCCAACTTGGCGCACACCGGGGAGCTGTTTTTT. Its protein is CASSYSNLAHTGELFF.

This chain links TRBV13 with TRBJ1-3; D perhaps matches TRBD1 (5 bases). V was pared by 1 base and J by 4 bases, with 11 bases between. CDR1 is PRHDT and CDR2 is FYEKMQ in the germline V gene (reference sequence). The CDR3 extends over 15 amino acids. The CDR3, as DNA: TGTGCCAGCAGCTTAGCGGCAGGGAGCGGAAACACCATATATTTT. This translates into CASSLAAGSGNTIYF. The whole variable domain, remainder taken from reference TRBV13 and TRBJ1-3, is AAGVIQSPRHLIKEKRETATLKCYPIPRHDTVYWYQQGPGQDPQFLISFYEKMQSDKGSIPDRFSAQQFSDYHSELNMSSLELGDSALYFCASSLAAGSGNTIYFGEGSWLTVV.

This clone was detected a few times. The chain carries TRBV11-2 and TRBJ1-6, with D maybe TRBD1 (6 bases). The germline gives CDR1 SGHAT, CDR2 FQNNGV. This CDR3 region has 14 residues. Trimming stripped 4 bases from V and 7 bases from J, with 11 bases between. The CDR3 region has the DNA TGTGCCAGCAGCTCTTCAGGGGTGAATTCACCCCTCCACTTT. Translated: CASSSSGVNSPLHF.